The rows below give T cell receptor beta chains drawn from one sample of a study of cytomegalovirus exposure and HLA in healthy donors. Sequenced by immunoSEQ multiplex PCR; TCRdb stores in-frame clones only, minus some. The sample carries 130,000 to 150,000 clones, 75% to 90% recorded once. Sequenced sample: PBMCs. All receptors come from a woman aged 18-29 years in good health and CMV-seropositive. The CDR3 runs from the conserved cysteine through the conserved F or W. The D gene is left open where the match is weak. Where a row states a size, it is once, few, many or the class of an expanded clone; other rows omit it.

d_gene	abundance	v_gene	j_gene	CDR3aa	CDR3nt
.	.	TRBV7-9	TRBJ2-7	CASSLGSGDEQYF	TGTGCCAGCAGCTTAGGTTCGGGGGACGAGCAGTACTTC
.	.	TRBV5-1	TRBJ1-2	CASSLGGGDGYTF	TGCGCCAGCAGCTTGGGGGGAGGCGATGGCTACACCTTC
.	.	TRBV12-5	TRBJ2-7	CASGPLDSNYYEQYF	TGTGCTAGTGGTCCCCTGGACAGCAACTACTACGAGCAGTACTTC
.	.	TRBV10-3	TRBJ2-3	CAISGILDESTDTQYF	TGTGCCATCAGTGGTATACTAGACGAAAGCACAGATACGCAGTATTTT
.	.	TRBV6-5	TRBJ1-1	CASSSYAEAFF	TGTGCCAGCAGCTCCTACGCTGAAGCTTTCTTT
.	.	TRBV5-1	TRBJ1-2	CASSLALKGDGYTF	TGCGCCAGCAGCTTGGCCCTAAAGGGGGACGGCTACACCTTC
TRBD2	once	TRBV9	TRBJ2-5	CASSVESSGEETQYF	TGTGCCAGCAGCGTTGAGTCTAGCGGCGAAGAGACCCAGTACTTC
TRBD1	.	TRBV5-1	TRBJ2-1	CASMLDRGRYNEQFF	TGCGCCAGCATGCTAGACAGGGGGCGCTACAATGAGCAGTTCTTC
TRBD2	.	TRBV6-5	TRBJ2-1	CASSRGGAGWNEQFF	TGTGCCAGCAGCCGCGGGGGGGCGGGGTGGAATGAGCAGTTCTTC
TRBD2	.	TRBV27	TRBJ2-7	CASSLCRGDVYEQYF	TGTGCCAGCAGTTTATGTCGGGGGGATGTTTACGAGCAGTACTTC
.	.	TRBV28	TRBJ2-2	CASSYQEGGELFF	TGTGCCAGCAGTTACCAGGAGGGCGGGGAGCTGTTTTTT
TRBD1	.	TRBV6-5	TRBJ1-5	CASSLGQGQWPQHF	TGTGCCAGCAGTCTCGGACAGGGCCAATGGCCCCAGCATTTT
TRBD1	.	TRBV5-1	TRBJ1-1	CASSSQTGVVTEAFF	TGCGCCAGCAGCTCGCAGACAGGGGTCGTCACTGAAGCTTTCTTT
.	.	TRBV6-5	TRBJ1-3	CASSDAGTRHF	TGTGCCAGCAGTGACGCCGGGACACGACATTTT
.	.	TRBV5-8	TRBJ1-4	CASSFRGYNEKLFF	TGTGCCAGCAGCTTCAGGGGATACAATGAAAAACTGTTTTTT